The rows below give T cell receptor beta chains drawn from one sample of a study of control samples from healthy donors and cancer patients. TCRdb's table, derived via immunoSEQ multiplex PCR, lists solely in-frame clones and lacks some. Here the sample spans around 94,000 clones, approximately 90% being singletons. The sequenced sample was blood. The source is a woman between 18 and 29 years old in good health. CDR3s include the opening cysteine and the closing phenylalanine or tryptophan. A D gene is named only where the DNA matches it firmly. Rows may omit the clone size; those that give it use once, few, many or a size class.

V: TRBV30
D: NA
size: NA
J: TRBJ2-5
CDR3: CAWSVQETQYF
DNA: TGTGCCTGGAGTGTACAAGAGACCCAGTACTTC

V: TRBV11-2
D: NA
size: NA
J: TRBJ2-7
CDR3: CASSFGGYEQYF
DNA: TGTGCCAGCAGCTTCGGGGGCTACGAGCAGTACTTC

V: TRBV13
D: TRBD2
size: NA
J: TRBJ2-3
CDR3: CASSRGEGRDYTDTQYF
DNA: TGTGCCAGCAGCCGAGGGGAGGGTCGGGACTACACAGATACGCAGTATTTT

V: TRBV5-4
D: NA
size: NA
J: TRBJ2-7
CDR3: CASSQVPGPYEQYF
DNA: TGTGCCAGCAGCCAGGTTCCTGGTCCCTACGAGCAGTACTTC

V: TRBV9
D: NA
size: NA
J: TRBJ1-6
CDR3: CASSPGLYNSPLHF
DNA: TGTGCCAGCAGCCCCGGACTCTATAATTCACCCCTCCACTTT

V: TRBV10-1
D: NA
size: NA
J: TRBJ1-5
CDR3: CASSESGQPQHF
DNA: TGCGCCAGCAGTGAGTCCGGTCAGCCCCAGCATTTT

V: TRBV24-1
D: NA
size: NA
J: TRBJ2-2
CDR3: CATSAAGTWSGELFF
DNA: TGTGCCACCAGTGCTGCGGGGACGTGGTCCGGGGAGCTGTTTTTT

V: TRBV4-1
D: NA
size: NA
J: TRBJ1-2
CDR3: CASSQARTDYGYTF
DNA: TGCGCCAGCAGCCAAGCGCGGACAGACTATGGCTACACCTTC

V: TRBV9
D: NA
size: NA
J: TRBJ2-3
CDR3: CASSVEAVIAGTDTQYF
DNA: TGTGCCAGCAGCGTAGAGGCGGTGATCGCAGGTACAGATACGCAGTATTTT

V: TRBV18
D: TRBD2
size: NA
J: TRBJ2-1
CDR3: CASSPLLIAGGWDNEQFF
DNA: TGTGCCAGCTCACCTTTATTAATAGCGGGAGGCTGGGACAATGAGCAGTTCTTC

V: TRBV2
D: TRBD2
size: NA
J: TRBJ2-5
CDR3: CASSEEGGSQETQYF
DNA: TGTGCCAGCAGTGAAGAGGGAGGGAGCCAAGAGACCCAGTACTTC

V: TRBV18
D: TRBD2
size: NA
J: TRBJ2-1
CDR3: CASSPGTSGSFVYNEQFF
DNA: TGTGCCAGCTCACCGGGGACTAGCGGGAGTTTCGTCTACAATGAGCAGTTCTTC

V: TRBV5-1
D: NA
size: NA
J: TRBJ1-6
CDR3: CASGEGRAYNSPLHF
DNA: TGCGCCAGCGGAGAAGGCAGGGCCTATAATTCACCCCTCCACTTT

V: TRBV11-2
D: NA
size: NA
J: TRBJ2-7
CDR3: CASSKRVPGGAHEQYF
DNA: TGTGCCAGCAGCAAACGTGTCCCCGGGGGAGCCCACGAGCAGTACTTC

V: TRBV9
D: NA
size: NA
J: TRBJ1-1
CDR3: CASSVDIRGPEAFF
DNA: TGTGCCAGCAGCGTAGATATCAGGGGTCCTGAAGCTTTCTTT

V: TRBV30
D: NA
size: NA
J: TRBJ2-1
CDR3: CAWSRLRNYNEQFF
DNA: TGTGCCTGGAGTCGCCTGCGGAATTACAATGAGCAGTTCTTC

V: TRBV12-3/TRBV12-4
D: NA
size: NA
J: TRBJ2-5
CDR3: CASSFVETQYF
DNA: TGTGCCAGCAGTTTTGTCGAGACCCAGTACTTC

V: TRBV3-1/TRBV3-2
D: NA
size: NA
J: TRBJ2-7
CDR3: CASSQLQTPYEQYF
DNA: TGTGCCAGCAGCCAACTACAGACTCCCTACGAGCAGTACTTC

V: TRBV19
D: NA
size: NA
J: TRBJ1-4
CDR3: CASNDVGGEEKLFF
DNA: TGTGCCAGTAATGATGTCGGGGGAGAGGAAAAACTGTTTTTT

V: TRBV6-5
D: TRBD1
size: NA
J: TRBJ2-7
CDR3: CASSSRGLGYEQYF
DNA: TGTGCCAGCAGTTCCAGGGGGCTAGGCTACGAGCAGTACTTC

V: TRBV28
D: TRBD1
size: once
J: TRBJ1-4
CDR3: CASNPDREDEKLFF
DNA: TGTGCCAGCAACCCGGACAGGGAGGACGAAAAACTGTTTTTT

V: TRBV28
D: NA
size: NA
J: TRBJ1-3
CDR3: CASPGALGNTIYF
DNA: TGTGCCAGCCCAGGGGCCTTAGGAAACACCATATATTTT

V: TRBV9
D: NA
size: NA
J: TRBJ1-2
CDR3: CASSVTSGLNYGYTF
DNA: TGTGCCAGCAGCGTAACCTCCGGGCTGAACTATGGCTACACCTTC

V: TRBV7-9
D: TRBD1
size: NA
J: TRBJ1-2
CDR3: CASSDRQGNYGYTF
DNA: TGTGCCAGCAGCGATAGACAGGGAAATTATGGCTACACCTTC

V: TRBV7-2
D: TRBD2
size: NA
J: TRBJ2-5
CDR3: CASSPTRLAVQTQYF
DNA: TGTGCCAGCAGCCCCACTCGGCTAGCGGTCCAGACCCAGTACTTC

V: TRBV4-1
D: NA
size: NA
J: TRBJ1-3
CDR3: CASSQDDRGSGNTIYF
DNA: TGCGCCAGCAGCCAAGACGATCGGGGTTCTGGAAACACCATATATTTT

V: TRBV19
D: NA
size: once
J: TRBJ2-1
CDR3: CASSISSYNEQFF
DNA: TGTGCCAGTAGTATTAGCTCCTACAATGAGCAGTTCTTC

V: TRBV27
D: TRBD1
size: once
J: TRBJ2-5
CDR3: CASKLFRDRQETQYF
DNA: TGTGCCAGCAAGTTATTCCGGGACAGACAAGAGACCCAGTACTTC

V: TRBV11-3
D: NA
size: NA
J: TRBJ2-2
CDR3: CASSFRARGRGELFF
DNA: TGTGCCAGCAGCTTCCGCGCCCGGGGCAGGGGGGAGCTGTTTTTT

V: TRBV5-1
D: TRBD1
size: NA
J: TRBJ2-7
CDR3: CASSFTGAEQYF
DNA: TGCGCCAGCAGCTTTACAGGGGCCGAGCAGTACTTC

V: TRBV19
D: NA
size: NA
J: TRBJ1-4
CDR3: CASSPGSIEKLFF
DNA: TGTGCCAGTAGTCCAGGTTCGATTGAAAAACTGTTTTTT

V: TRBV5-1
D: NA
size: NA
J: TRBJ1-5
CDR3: CASSLGPYQPQHF
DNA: TGCGCCAGCAGCTTGGGACCTTATCAGCCCCAGCATTTT

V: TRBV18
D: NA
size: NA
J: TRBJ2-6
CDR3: CASSPLGGSGANVLTF
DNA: TGTGCCAGCTCACCCCTCGGTGGATCTGGGGCCAACGTCCTGACTTTC

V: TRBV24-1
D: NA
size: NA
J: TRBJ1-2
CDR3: CATSDFAGRSYTF
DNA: TGTGCCACCAGTGATTTCGCTGGTCGCTCCTACACCTTC

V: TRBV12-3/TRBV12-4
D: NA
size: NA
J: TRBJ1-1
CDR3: CASSLGTGLRAFF
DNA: TGTGCCAGCAGTTTGGGAACAGGGCTGCGAGCTTTCTTT

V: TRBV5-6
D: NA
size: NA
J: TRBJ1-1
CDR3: CASSLVNTEAFF
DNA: TGTGCCAGCAGCTTGGTTAACACTGAAGCTTTCTTT

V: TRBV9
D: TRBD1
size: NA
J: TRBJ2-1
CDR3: CASSDPPGQGNEQFF
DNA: TGTGCCAGCAGCGATCCTCCGGGACAGGGGAATGAGCAGTTCTTC

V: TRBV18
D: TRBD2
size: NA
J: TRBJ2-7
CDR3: CASSGLAETYSYEQYF
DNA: TGTGCCAGCTCGGGACTAGCGGAGACTTACTCCTACGAGCAGTACTTC

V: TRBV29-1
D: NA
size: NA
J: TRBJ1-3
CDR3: CSVVSSGNTIYF
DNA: TGCAGCGTTGTTAGCTCTGGAAACACCATATATTTT

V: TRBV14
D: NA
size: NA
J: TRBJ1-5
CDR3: CASSQGGEGQPQHF
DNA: TGTGCCAGCAGCCAAGGCGGTGAGGGCCAGCCCCAGCATTTT

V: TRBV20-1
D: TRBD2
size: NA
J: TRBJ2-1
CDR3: CSATTSSEQFF
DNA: TGCAGTGCAACGACTAGCAGTGAGCAGTTCTTC

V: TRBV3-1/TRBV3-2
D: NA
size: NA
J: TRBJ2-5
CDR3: CASSRMRETQYF
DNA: TGTGCCAGCAGCCGAATGCGGGAGACCCAGTACTTC

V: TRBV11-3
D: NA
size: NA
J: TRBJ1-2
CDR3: CASSPTGNYGYTF
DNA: TGTGCCAGCAGCCCTACAGGGAACTATGGCTACACCTTC

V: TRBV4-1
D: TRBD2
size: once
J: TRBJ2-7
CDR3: CASSHASGRGREQYF
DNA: TGCGCCAGCAGCCACGCTAGCGGGAGAGGGCGGGAGCAGTACTTC

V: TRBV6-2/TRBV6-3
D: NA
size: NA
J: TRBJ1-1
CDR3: CASSLSKNTEAFF
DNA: TGTGCCAGCAGTCTCTCAAAGAACACTGAAGCTTTCTTT

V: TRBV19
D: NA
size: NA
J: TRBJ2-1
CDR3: CASSAVRDSYNEQFF
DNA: TGTGCCAGTAGTGCAGTGCGGGACAGCTACAATGAGCAGTTCTTC

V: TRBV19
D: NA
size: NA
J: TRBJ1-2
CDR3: CASRFSGGDGYTF
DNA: TGTGCCAGTAGATTCTCTGGAGGGGACGGCTACACCTTC

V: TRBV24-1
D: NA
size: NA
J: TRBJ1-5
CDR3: CATSDTRRVDQPQHF
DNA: TGTGCCACCAGTGATACAAGGAGGGTTGATCAGCCCCAGCATTTT

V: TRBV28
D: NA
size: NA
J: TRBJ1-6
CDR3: CASSILKVESPLHF
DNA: TGTGCCAGCAGTATCCTCAAGGTAGAATCACCCCTCCACTTT

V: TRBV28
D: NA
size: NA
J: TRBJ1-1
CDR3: CASTSFTEAFF
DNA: TGTGCCAGCACAAGTTTCACTGAAGCTTTCTTT

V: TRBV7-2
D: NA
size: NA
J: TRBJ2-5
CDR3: CASSRTVDQETQYF
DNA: TGTGCCAGCAGCCGGACCGTGGACCAAGAGACCCAGTACTTC

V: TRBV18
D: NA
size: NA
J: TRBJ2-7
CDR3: CASSPPGAEQYF
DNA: TGTGCCAGCTCACCACCAGGGGCCGAGCAGTACTTC